The 3 T cell receptor beta chains given below trace back to one sample, sequenced in a study of T cells in Graves' hyperthyroidism and ophthalmopathy (dated by TCRdb to the late 2010s). The method was multiplex PCR. Instrument used: Illumina HiSeq 2000. The TCR beta CDR3 regions were amplified from the RNA transcripts. The first round of RT-PCR for the TCR CDR3 was performed with the HTBI primer set and the Qiagen OneStep RT-PCR kit. TCRdb ran its own pipeline on the public reads, namely fastp trimming at Q25 and MiXCR clone calling, and kept in-frame beta chains. Each CDR3 protein appears once, grouped with its most common genes and DNA. For this sample the table gives approximately 700,000 distinct CDR3 sequences, of which 45% were detected only once. The leading ten clones occupy roughly 7.2% of the sample. The source material was peripheral blood or thyroid tissue (not recorded which). Receptor source: an adult man with Graves' disease, either hyperthyroidism or ophthalmopathy (not recorded which).

The rearrangement links TRBV7-9 to TRBJ1-3; D is uncertain. There are 14 residues in the CDR3. Trimming removed 5 bases at V and 9 bases at J, with 17 bases between. Germline V gene sequence: CDR1 SEHNR, CDR2 FQNEAQ (reference sequence). CDR3 residues: CASSQGPGLGTIYF. In DNA form, the CDR3 reads TGTGCCAGCAGCCAAGGTCCAGGTCTGGGCACCATATATTTT.

As regards this clonotype: One end of the junction does not line up with germline, which may come from a read error. This chain connects TRBV24-1 to TRBJ2-2, with 8 nucleotides matching TRBD1. Germline assignment: CDR1 KGHDR and CDR2 SFDVKD. CDR3 size: 16 residues. The CDR3, as DNA: TGTGCCACCAGTGATCCGGGACAGGCTAACACCGAGGAGCTGTTTTTT. Amino acid sequence: CATSDPGQANTEELFF.

The genes are TRBV6-5 and TRBJ1-2, with D possibly matching TRBD1 (6 bases). The V gene's germline CDR1 is MNHEY and CDR2 SVGAGI. The length of the CDR3 is 17 residues. The V end lost 5 bases, the J end lost 13 bases, and 32 bases lay between the germline ends. The CDR3 DNA follows: TGTGCCAGCAGTGATCCGGACGGTCCGACCGGGGGCGAAGCCCCCACCTTC. This codes for CASSDPDGPTGGEAPTF.